This paragraph covers one TCR beta chain sequence. This sample was included in a study of cytomegalovirus exposure and HLA in healthy donors. The table came from immunoSEQ multiplex PCR; TCRdb's copy has only in-frame clones and leaves some out. The sample lists more than 80,000 clones; about 96% were seen once. J gave up 3 bases and V 5 bases, and 17 bases lay outside the gene matches. This CDR3 has 20 residues. Germline-derived CDR1 and CDR2 are SGHVS and FNYEAQ. The sequencing sample was made of PBMCs. V gene TRBV7-6 combines with J gene TRBJ2-5; 14 bases line up with TRBD2. The receptor comes from a woman aged 18-35 years in good health and CMV-seronegative. CDR3: CASSPPGGTSGSVSKETQYF. The CDR3 DNA is TGTGCCAGCAGCCCCCCAGGGGGGACTAGCGGGAGTGTGAGTAAAGAGACCCAGTACTTC.